This T cell receptor beta chain is drawn from a study of blood T cell repertoires in COVID-19 (TCRdb year 2020). General notes on the study: The collaborator samples originated in the United States, Italy and Spain and spanned the acute and convalescent phases of COVID-19. The repertoires were made available in a free public database intended to serve as a resource for research on the immune response to SARS-CoV-2. A de-identified subject ID, COVID-19 status, age in years and sex were almost always included in the sample metadata. Subjects who had been exposed to COVID-19, were actively infected with it, or had recovered from it provided the deeply sampled blood TCRbeta repertoires that made up the dataset. Samples were obtained from the ongoing ImmuneRACE study (first 160 participants) and from over a thousand subjects provided by 6 global collaborators. The material from the prospective study consisted of cDNA or gDNA derived from T cells, B-cell-depleted T cells, or PBMCs. Where available, HLA class I and class II types were obtained from metadata supplied by the sample provider rather than from assay-based typing.

Broader findings and caveats from the paper: How much clinical and demographic metadata was included differed by source and by participant, and the metadata was provided uncurated.

Collaborating institutions collected whole blood in K2EDTA tubes following their own protocols. Collaborator samples were shipped for TCRbeta analysis as frozen whole blood, isolated PBMCs, or DNA extracted from either sample type. TCRbeta CDR3 regions were amplified from genomic DNA by means of the immunoSEQ Assay, a bias-controlled multiplex PCR. Concerning the study's data processing: The number of nucleated cells in each sample was estimated by amplification of reference gene primers within the assay. To quantify the absolute abundance of each unique TCRbeta CDR3 rearrangement, sequence reads were collapsed and filtered. For each sample, productive Simpson clonality was calculated by taking the square root of Simpson's diversity index across productive rearrangements. TCRdb took over this immuneACCESS table, retaining in-frame rearrangements with V and J assigned. Such tables are incomplete; in checked studies, under half of the missing clones stem from an unresolved V gene, and the remainder is unexplained. V and J calls and clone size follow that table, whereas D and trimming were derived from the DNA. Present in this sample are under 200,000 clones, roughly nine tenths of which were seen just once. The top ten clonotypes cover more than 0.7% of the sample.

Concerning this clone: The clone's antigen remains unknown. No qualities accompany the bases; no much larger clone lies one base away.

Between the V and J ends, shortened by 4 bases and 1 base respectively, the junction contains 19 bases. Including cysteine and phenylalanine, the CDR3 has 17 amino acids. Just the 51-base CDR3 DNA is kept, in frame starting at base 1. CDR1 and CDR2 are drawn from the germline V gene: MNHEY, SVGEGT. The sequencing input was peripheral blood. The chain is made from TRBV6-2 or TRBV6-3 and TRBJ1-1, and possibly TRBD1, on 5 matching bases. The clonotype comes from a woman in her seventies with acute or convalescent COVID-19. The DNA is as follows: TGTGCCAGCAGTTCTCTTAGACTCGGACACAAGAACACTGAAGCTTTCTTT. Its coded protein is CASSSLRLGHKNTEAFF.